Listed below are T cell receptor beta chains from one sample, sequenced in a study of CD4 and CD8 cells across lung adenocarcinoma regions. TCRdb reanalysed the PCR reads using MiXCR and keeps one entry per CDR3 protein. The repertoire holds more than 9,500 distinct CDR3 sequences, with 56% as singletons. Sequencing input: CD8+ T cells from the margin of a lung tumor. These receptors all come from a female donor with lung adenocarcinoma. The CD4 and CD8 labels of this study may be unreliable. The CDR3 runs from the conserved cysteine through the conserved F or W. The D gene is left open where the match is weak. Clone size is not always given. Where it is, it says once, few, many or a class for expanded clones.

J gene: TRBJ2-1; D gene: NA; V gene: TRBV3-1; clone size: many; CDR3 DNA: TGTGCCAGCCGGGACGTAAGCAATGAGCAGTTCTTC; CDR3 protein: CASRDVSNEQFF
J gene: TRBJ1-1; D gene: TRBD1; V gene: TRBV6-1; clone size: NA; CDR3 DNA: TGTGCCAGCAGGAAGCAGGACAGGGTTGTGAGCACTGAAGCTTTCTTT; CDR3 protein: CASRKQDRVVSTEAFF
J gene: TRBJ2-3; D gene: TRBD2; V gene: TRBV6-1; clone size: NA; CDR3 DNA: TGTGCCAGCAGTCCCCAGAGGCTAGCGGGAGGGGGTGTGACAGATACGCAGTATTTT; CDR3 protein: CASSPQRLAGGGVTDTQYF
J gene: TRBJ2-5; D gene: TRBD2; V gene: TRBV10-2; clone size: NA; CDR3 DNA: TGCGCGAGGAGCGGGGGCCGGGACCGAGGGTTCCAGTACTTC; CDR3 protein: CARSGGRDRGFQYF
J gene: TRBJ2-4; D gene: NA; V gene: TRBV27; clone size: NA; CDR3 DNA: TGTGCCACGGGGCTGTCCGGCACAGACACTCAGTACTTC; CDR3 protein: CATGLSGTDTQYF
J gene: TRBJ2-5; D gene: NA; V gene: TRBV7-6; clone size: once; CDR3 DNA: TGTGCCAGCAGCCCCCCCGGTGTACGAGAGACCCAGTACTTC; CDR3 protein: CASSPPGVRETQYF
J gene: TRBJ2-3; D gene: NA; V gene: TRBV6-4; clone size: NA; CDR3 DNA: TGTGCCAGCAGTGTGTCGGGGCTAGGAGGCAAAAACACGCAGTATTTC; CDR3 protein: CASSVSGLGGKNTQYF
J gene: TRBJ2-7; D gene: TRBD1; V gene: TRBV6-5; clone size: medium-sized; CDR3 DNA: TGTGCCAGCAGTTCGAGGGGGCCCTACGAGCAGTACTTC; CDR3 protein: CASSSRGPYEQYF
J gene: TRBJ2-3; D gene: NA; V gene: TRBV6-1; clone size: few; CDR3 DNA: TGTGCCAGCAGGGAGGCCGGGGGGACAAATACGCAGTATTTT; CDR3 protein: CASREAGGTNTQYF
J gene: TRBJ2-1; D gene: TRBD2; V gene: TRBV10-2; clone size: NA; CDR3 DNA: TGCGCCAGCGGACTAGGTTCCTACAATGAGCAGTTCTTC; CDR3 protein: CASGLGSYNEQFF
J gene: TRBJ2-5; D gene: NA; V gene: TRBV27; clone size: few; CDR3 DNA: TGTGCCGGCAGTGGGGGCCGGGTCAAAGAGACCCAGTACTTC; CDR3 protein: CAGSGGRVKETQYF
J gene: TRBJ2-4; D gene: NA; V gene: TRBV6-1; clone size: NA; CDR3 DNA: NA; CDR3 protein: CASSECVVGGGAKDTQYF
J gene: TRBJ2-3; D gene: NA; V gene: TRBV6-1; clone size: NA; CDR3 DNA: TGTGCCAGCAGTCCTACGGGGCACCGAGCCACAGATACGCAGTATTTT; CDR3 protein: CASSPTGHRATDTQYF
J gene: TRBJ2-1; D gene: TRBD2; V gene: TRBV10-3; clone size: NA; CDR3 DNA: TGTGCCCTTCGGGGACTAGCGGACAATGAGCAGTTCTTC; CDR3 protein: CALRGLADNEQFF
J gene: TRBJ1-5; D gene: NA; V gene: TRBV30; clone size: NA; CDR3 DNA: TGTGCCTGGAGCGCAGGGACACTCAATCAGCCCCAGCATTTT; CDR3 protein: CAWSAGTLNQPQHF
J gene: TRBJ2-3; D gene: TRBD1; V gene: TRBV27; clone size: NA; CDR3 DNA: TGTGCCAGCAGACGCCGGGACAGGGGAACAGATACGCAGTATTTT; CDR3 protein: CASRRRDRGTDTQYF
J gene: TRBJ2-4; D gene: TRBD2; V gene: TRBV6-1; clone size: NA; CDR3 DNA: TGTGCCAGCAGTCCGGGGGGGGGAGGCCCAGATACTCAGTACTTC; CDR3 protein: CASSPGGGGPDTQYF
J gene: TRBJ2-3; D gene: TRBD2; V gene: TRBV10-1; clone size: NA; CDR3 DNA: TGCGCCAGCAGCGACAAGGGGCGGGGGACCAAAGACACTCAGTATTTT; CDR3 protein: CASSDKGRGTKDTQYF
J gene: TRBJ1-1; D gene: TRBD1; V gene: TRBV4-2; clone size: NA; CDR3 DNA: TGTGCCAGCAGCCAAGCAACCCGGGACAGGGACGCTGAAGCTTTCTTT; CDR3 protein: CASSQATRDRDAEAFF
J gene: TRBJ2-3; D gene: NA; V gene: TRBV6-1; clone size: NA; CDR3 DNA: TGTGCCAGCACTGGCGGGAACACAGATACGCAGTATTTT; CDR3 protein: CASTGGNTDTQYF
J gene: TRBJ2-5; D gene: NA; V gene: TRBV20-1; clone size: NA; CDR3 DNA: TGCAGTGCTACGTGGGCGGGCAGAACCCAAGAGACCCAGTACTTC; CDR3 protein: CSATWAGRTQETQYF
J gene: TRBJ2-1; D gene: TRBD2; V gene: TRBV6-1; clone size: many; CDR3 DNA: TGTGCCAGCAGTGAACCGGCGGGAGTGGTGGGGGGTGAGCAGTTCTTC; CDR3 protein: CASSEPAGVVGGEQFF
J gene: TRBJ2-7; D gene: TRBD1; V gene: TRBV10-3; clone size: medium-sized; CDR3 DNA: TGTGCCATCAGTGAGTTTGGACAGGGGACAACCTACGAGCAGTACTTC; CDR3 protein: CAISEFGQGTTYEQYF
J gene: TRBJ2-3; D gene: NA; V gene: TRBV20-1; clone size: once; CDR3 DNA: TGCAGTGTACCCCCCCGGGCTCGGGGCACAGATACGCAGTATTTT; CDR3 protein: CSVPPRARGTDTQYF
J gene: TRBJ2-1; D gene: TRBD2; V gene: TRBV6-1; clone size: NA; CDR3 DNA: TGTGCCAGCAACCGAGCGGGAGAGGTGTCCAATGAGCAGTTCTTC; CDR3 protein: CASNRAGEVSNEQFF
J gene: TRBJ2-4; D gene: NA; V gene: TRBV6-1; clone size: NA; CDR3 DNA: TGTGCCGGCGGGCCGGGCGTGTGCGTCAAAAATACGCAGTACTTC; CDR3 protein: CAGGPGVCVKNTQYF
J gene: TRBJ2-4; D gene: NA; V gene: TRBV6-1; clone size: NA; CDR3 DNA: TGTGCCTGGGGGCAACGGGCCAAAAACACGCAGTACTTC; CDR3 protein: CAWGQRAKNTQYF
J gene: TRBJ2-6; D gene: NA; V gene: TRBV4-1; clone size: NA; CDR3 DNA: TGCGCCAGCAGCCCGCTTCGGGTAGCGGACAGCTCTGGGGCCAACGTCCTGACTTTC; CDR3 protein: CASSPLRVADSSGANVLTF
J gene: TRBJ2-7; D gene: TRBD2; V gene: TRBV27; clone size: NA; CDR3 DNA: TGTGCCAGCAGTCCCTCCCGGGCGGGGGGCTACGAGCAGTACTTC; CDR3 protein: CASSPSRAGGYEQYF
J gene: TRBJ2-2; D gene: TRBD1; V gene: TRBV5-4; clone size: NA; CDR3 DNA: TGTGCCAGCAGCTTGGGGACGACAGGGTTAAACACCGGGGAGCTGTTTTTT; CDR3 protein: CASSLGTTGLNTGELFF
J gene: TRBJ2-1; D gene: NA; V gene: TRBV10-2; clone size: few; CDR3 DNA: TGCGCCAGCCTTTCGGCAGATGGGGATGAGCAGTTCTTC; CDR3 protein: CASLSADGDEQFF
J gene: TRBJ2-1; D gene: TRBD2; V gene: TRBV28; clone size: NA; CDR3 DNA: TGTGCCAGCAGTCTAGCGGGAGGCCCGAGTAGGGAGCAGTTCTTC; CDR3 protein: CASSLAGGPSREQFF
J gene: TRBJ2-5; D gene: TRBD2; V gene: TRBV20-1; clone size: NA; CDR3 DNA: TGCAGTTCAACTAGCGGGCCCTTCCAAGAGACCCAGTACTTC; CDR3 protein: CSSTSGPFQETQYF
J gene: TRBJ2-7; D gene: NA; V gene: TRBV4-1; clone size: NA; CDR3 DNA: TGCGCCAGCAGCCCCCAAGGGGCAGGGTACATCGGCGAGCAGTACTTC; CDR3 protein: CASSPQGAGYIGEQYF
J gene: TRBJ2-2; D gene: NA; V gene: TRBV7-8; clone size: NA; CDR3 DNA: TGTGCCAGCAGCTTGCGGGCCTCGAACACCGGGGAGCTGTTTTTT; CDR3 protein: CASSLRASNTGELFF
J gene: TRBJ2-6; D gene: NA; V gene: TRBV6-5; clone size: once; CDR3 DNA: TGTGCCAGCAGTTGGACAGCTGGGGCCAACGTCCTGACTTTC; CDR3 protein: CASSWTAGANVLTF
J gene: TRBJ2-4; D gene: NA; V gene: TRBV10-1; clone size: NA; CDR3 DNA: TGCGCCAGCAGTGAGATGCGGGACGGAGGGATTCAGTACTTC; CDR3 protein: CASSEMRDGGIQYF
J gene: TRBJ2-3; D gene: NA; V gene: TRBV6-5; clone size: NA; CDR3 DNA: TGTGCCGGCGGTTACGGGGGCAGTGACAAAGAGACGCAGTATTTT; CDR3 protein: CAGGYGGSDKETQYF
J gene: TRBJ2-1; D gene: TRBD1; V gene: TRBV28; clone size: once; CDR3 DNA: TGTGCCAGCAGTGGGACAGCACTGACCATCGATGAGCAGTTCTTC; CDR3 protein: CASSGTALTIDEQFF